One T cell receptor beta chain is described in this entry. These data are taken from a study of blood T cell repertoires in COVID-19. About the research overall: Sites across the United States, Italy and Spain contributed samples from acute and convalescent COVID-19. PBMCs, B-cell-depleted T cells, or T cells were the source of the cDNA or gDNA that made up the material.

Authors' methods: Researchers report that nucleated cell counts were estimated from reference gene primer amplification. Using immunoSEQ multiplex PCR, the repertoire was profiled, and TCRdb retains in-frame clones only, with some absent. V, J and clone size are taken as reported in that table, and D and trimming were inferred from the DNA itself. The sample includes roughly 200,000 clones, roughly 84% seen only once; the top ten take about 7%. Seattle patient enrollment occurred during active infection, with longitudinal follow-up thereafter. Per the germline V gene, CDR1 is WNHNN and CDR2 is SYGVQD (reference sequence). The CDR3 spans 13 residues. V was shortened by 7 bases and J by 11 bases, with 20 bases between the two germline ends.

The sample was peripheral blood. The TCR sequence derives from a woman aged 35 to 49 with COVID-19, enrolled during active disease. The V and J genes are TRBV10-1 and TRBJ1-1, with D tentatively TRBD1 (5 bases). The CDR3 DNA reads TGCGCCAGCACCGAAGGGTTGGGGGAGGTCGCTTTCTTT. It translates to CASTEGLGEVAFF.